This record concerns one T cell receptor (beta chain) sequence. Its specific antigen is unknown. No much larger clone exists at a distance of one base, and base qualities are not known. Library preparation used the immunoSEQ multiplex PCR assay. This is the immuneACCESS table as TCRdb keeps it, with only in-frame sequences that have V and J called. A part of the clones is gone; compared with another copy, unresolved V genes explain less than half, and the rest is unexplained. The sample table shows tens of thousands of clones, and about 90% are seen once. The biggest ten clones account for roughly 0.85% of the sample. V is reduced by 7 bases and J by 0 bases, leaving a spacing of 18 bases between them. The CDR3 spans 16 residues, from the cysteine through the phenylalanine. Solely the CDR3 DNA is kept, with 48 bases framed from the first base. CDR1 and CDR2, per the germline V gene, are SNHLY and FYNNEI.

This record belongs to a study of T cell changes during pregnancy in multiple sclerosis (dated by TCRdb to between 2017 and 2020). Background for the entire study: In women with multiple sclerosis, the researchers looked at how the T cell repertoire shifted as pregnancy progressed.

The TCR was taken from a female donor with multiple sclerosis, enrolled in a pregnancy study. The chain was built from TRBV2 and TRBJ2-5, and the D gene may be TRBD2, 6 bases matching. Specimen: peripheral blood, collected in the second trimester of pregnancy. This receptor carries the CDR3 CASTSMHGGNQETQYF. The DNA is TGTGCCAGCACTTCCATGCACGGCGGGAACCAAGAGACCCAGTACTTC.